This TCR beta chain is drawn from a study of control samples from healthy donors and cancer patients. In its sample, this clone was seen once. Trimming removed 7 bases from V and 3 bases from J; junction bases left unmatched: 3. Germline assignment: CDR1 SGHRS and CDR2 YFSETQ. CDR3 length equals 14 residues. Clones were sequenced by immunoSEQ multiplex PCR, and TCRdb holds only the in-frame ones, with some missing. The table lists roughly 94,000 clones, approximately 84% of them singletons. Sequencing was performed on PBMCs. This chain links TRBV5-1 with TRBJ1-6; 8 nucleotides match TRBD1. This TCR was recovered from a man in his 70s with lung cancer. CDR3 coding DNA: TGCGCCAGCGGGACAGGAGACTATAATTCACCCCTCCACTTT. This sequence encodes CASGTGDYNSPLHF.